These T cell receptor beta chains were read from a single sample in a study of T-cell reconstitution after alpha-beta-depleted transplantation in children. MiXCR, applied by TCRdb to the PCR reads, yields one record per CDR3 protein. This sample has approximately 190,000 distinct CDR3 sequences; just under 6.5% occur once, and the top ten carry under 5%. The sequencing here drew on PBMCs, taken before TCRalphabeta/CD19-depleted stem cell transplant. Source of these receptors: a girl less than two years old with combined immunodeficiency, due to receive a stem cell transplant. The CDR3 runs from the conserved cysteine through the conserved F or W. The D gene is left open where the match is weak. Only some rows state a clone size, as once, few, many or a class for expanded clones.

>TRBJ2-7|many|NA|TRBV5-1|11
TGCGCCAGCAGCTTGGCAGCCGAGCAGTACTTC
CASSLAAEQYF
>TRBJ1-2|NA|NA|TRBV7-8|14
TGTGCCAGCAGCCCCCTTTGGGGGACCTATGGCTACACCTTC
CASSPLWGTYGYTF
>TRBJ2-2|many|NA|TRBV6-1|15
TGTGCCAGCACCCGGGGGCAGGGAGGAACCGGGGAGCTGTTTTTT
CASTRGQGGTGELFF
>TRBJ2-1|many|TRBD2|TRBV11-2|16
TGTGCCAGCAGCTTAGGGGCCGGGACTAGCTTCAATGAGCAGTTCTTC
CASSLGAGTSFNEQFF
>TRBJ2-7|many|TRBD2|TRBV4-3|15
TGCGCCAGCAGCCAAGGTCTAGCGGGAGATTACGAGCAGTACTTC
CASSQGLAGDYEQYF
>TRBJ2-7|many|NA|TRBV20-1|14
TGCAGTGCTAGAGACAGGGATTTCTCCTACGAGCAGTACTTC
CSARDRDFSYEQYF
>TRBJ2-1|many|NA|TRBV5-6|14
TGTGCCAGCAGCTTGTCGCGGCTCTACAATGAGCAGTTCTTC
CASSLSRLYNEQFF
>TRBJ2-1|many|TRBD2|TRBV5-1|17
TGCGCCAGCAGCTCGTCGGGACTAGCGGTCTCCTACAATGAGCAGTTCTTC
CASSSSGLAVSYNEQFF
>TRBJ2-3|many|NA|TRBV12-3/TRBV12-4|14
TGTGCCAGCAGTACGGGACTTTACACAGATACGCAGTATTTT
CASSTGLYTDTQYF
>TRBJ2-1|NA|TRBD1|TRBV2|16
TGTGCCAGCAGCTTCCCCCGGGACAGGCCCTACAATGAGCAGTTCTTC
CASSFPRDRPYNEQFF
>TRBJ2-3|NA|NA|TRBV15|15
TGTGCCACCAGCACCCCAGGAGGTGTAACAGATACGCAGTATTTT
CATSTPGGVTDTQYF
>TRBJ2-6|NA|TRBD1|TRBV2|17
TGTGCCATCTTAGGGACAGGGCCGTTCTCTGGGGCCAACGTCCTGACTTTC
CAILGTGPFSGANVLTF
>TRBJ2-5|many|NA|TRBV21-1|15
TGTGCCAGCAGCAAAGAGGCAGGGACCTTGCAGACCCAGTACTTC
CASSKEAGTLQTQYF
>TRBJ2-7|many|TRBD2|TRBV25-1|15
TGTGCCAGCAGTCCTCTCCGGGGGGACCTTGACGAGCAGTACTTC
CASSPLRGDLDEQYF
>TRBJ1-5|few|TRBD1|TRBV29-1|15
TGCAGCGCTTCCTTACAGGGGGATAGCAATCAGCCCCAGCATTTT
CSASLQGDSNQPQHF
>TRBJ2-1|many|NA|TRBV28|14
TGTGCCAGCAGTTTCCTGGGGCTAGACAATGAGCAGTTCTTC
CASSFLGLDNEQFF
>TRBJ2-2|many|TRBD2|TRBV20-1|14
TGCAGTGCTAGCCTTGGCGGGGGGCCCGGGGAGCTGTTTTTT
CSASLGGGPGELFF
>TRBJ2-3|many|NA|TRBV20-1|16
TGCAGTGCTAGAGATGTGCTAGCCCTTAGCACAGATACGCAGTATTTT
CSARDVLALSTDTQYF
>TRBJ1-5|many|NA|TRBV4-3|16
TGCGCCAGCAGCCAAGATTACATGGATAGCAATCAGCCCCAGCATTTT
CASSQDYMDSNQPQHF
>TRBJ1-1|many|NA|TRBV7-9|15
TGTGCCAGCAGCTTAGAGCCACGGGCGAACACTGAAGCTTTCTTT
CASSLEPRANTEAFF
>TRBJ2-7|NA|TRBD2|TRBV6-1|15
TGTGCCAGCAGCCGTCTAGCGGGGGGACCCTACGAGCAGTACTTC
CASSRLAGGPYEQYF
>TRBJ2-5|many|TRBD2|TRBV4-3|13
TGCGCCAGCAGCGGGGGGGTCATTGAGACCCAGTACTTC
CASSGGVIETQYF
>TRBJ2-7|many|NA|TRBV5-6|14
TGTGCCAGCAGCGTCCAAATCGGCTCCTACGAGCAGTACTTC
CASSVQIGSYEQYF
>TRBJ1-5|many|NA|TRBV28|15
TGTGCCAGCACCAAACAGGACTATAGCAATCAGCCCCAGCATTTT
CASTKQDYSNQPQHF
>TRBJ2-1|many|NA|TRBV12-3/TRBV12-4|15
TGTGCCAGCAGTTTAGCGACTAGCTCCTACAATGAGCAGTTCTTC
CASSLATSSYNEQFF
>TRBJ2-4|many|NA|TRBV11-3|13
TGTGCCAGCAGCCTCCCGTCCGGGGCGCATCAACACTTC
CASSLPSGAHQHF
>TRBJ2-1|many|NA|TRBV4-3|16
TGCGCCAGCAGCCAAGATCCAGCGCCAACCTACAATGAGCAGTTCTTC
CASSQDPAPTYNEQFF
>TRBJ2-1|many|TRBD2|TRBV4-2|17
TGTGCCAGCAGCCAAGATCCGCCGAGCGGGGGACGACATGAGCAGTTCTTC
CASSQDPPSGGRHEQFF
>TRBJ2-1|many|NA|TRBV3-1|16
TGTGCCAGCAGCCAAGAGGGCGGGGGCCGTTACAATGAGCAGTTCTTC
CASSQEGGGRYNEQFF
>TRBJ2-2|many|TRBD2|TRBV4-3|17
TGCGCCAGCAGCCAAGATCAACTAGCGGGCGACACCGGGGAGCTGTTTTTT
CASSQDQLAGDTGELFF
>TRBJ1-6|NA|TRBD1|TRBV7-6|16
TGTGCCAGCAGCTCGGACAGGGGCTCCGTTGGGTCACCCCTCCACTTT
CASSSDRGSVGSPLHF
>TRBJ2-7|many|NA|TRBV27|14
TGTGCCAGCAGTTGGGCGAAGGCCACCTACGAGCAGTACTTC
CASSWAKATYEQYF
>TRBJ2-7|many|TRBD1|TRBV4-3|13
TGCGCCAGCAGCGGAGACAGGGAAAACGAGCAGTACTTC
CASSGDRENEQYF
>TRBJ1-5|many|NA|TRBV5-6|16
TGTGCCAGCAGCTCCCTTACGGAAAATAGCAATCAGCCCCAGCATTTT
CASSSLTENSNQPQHF
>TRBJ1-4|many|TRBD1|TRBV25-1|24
TGTGCCAGCAGTAATACGTTTCGGATACCCTCCATCCGGGACAGAGAAGACGGCCTCGAAAAACTGTTTTTT
CASSNTFRIPSIRDREDGLEKLFF
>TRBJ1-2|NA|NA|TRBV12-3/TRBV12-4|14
TGTGCCAGCAGTTTTTTAGGGGTAGGCTATGGCTACACCTTC
CASSFLGVGYGYTF
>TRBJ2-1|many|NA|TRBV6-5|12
TGTGCCAGCAGTTATTCGACGGGTGAGCAGTTCTTC
CASSYSTGEQFF
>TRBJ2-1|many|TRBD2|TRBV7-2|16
TGTGCCAGCAGCTACGGACTAGCGGGGATTTACAATGAGCAGTTCTTC
CASSYGLAGIYNEQFF
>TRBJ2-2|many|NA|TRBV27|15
TGTGCCAGCAGTTCCCGGGACACCCTCACCGGGGAGCTGTTTTTT
CASSSRDTLTGELFF
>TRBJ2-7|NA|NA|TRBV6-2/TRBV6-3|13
TGTGCCAGCAGGAATCTTTTGTCCTACGAGCAGTACTTC
CASRNLLSYEQYF
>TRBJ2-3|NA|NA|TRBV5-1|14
TGCGCCAGCAGCTTGGCGGACCCCACAGATACGCAGTATTTT
CASSLADPTDTQYF